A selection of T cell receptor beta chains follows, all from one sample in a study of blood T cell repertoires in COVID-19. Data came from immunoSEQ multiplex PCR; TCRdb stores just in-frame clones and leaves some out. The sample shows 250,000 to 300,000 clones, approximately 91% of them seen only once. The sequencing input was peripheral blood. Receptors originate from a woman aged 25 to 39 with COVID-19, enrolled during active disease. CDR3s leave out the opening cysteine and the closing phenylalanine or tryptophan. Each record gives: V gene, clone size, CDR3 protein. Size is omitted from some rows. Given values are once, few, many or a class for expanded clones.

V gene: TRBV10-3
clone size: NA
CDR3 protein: AISGGEGSGTDTQY

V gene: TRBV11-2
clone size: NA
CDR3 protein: ASSFPGLAGAGELF

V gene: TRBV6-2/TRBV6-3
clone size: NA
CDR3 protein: ASSVKVLAAHYEQY

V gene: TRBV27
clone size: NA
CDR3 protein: ASSKSPGLAGFDEQF

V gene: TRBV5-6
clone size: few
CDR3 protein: ASSLVSGSYNEQF

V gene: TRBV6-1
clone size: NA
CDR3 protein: ASSVSGRGGTDTQY

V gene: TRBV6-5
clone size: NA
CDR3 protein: ASRSSGTNNEQY

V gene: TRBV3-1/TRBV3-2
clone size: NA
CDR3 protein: ASSQGASNQPQH

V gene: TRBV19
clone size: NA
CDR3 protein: ASSRASGSYNEQF

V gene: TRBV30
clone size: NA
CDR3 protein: AWSRGFNEQY

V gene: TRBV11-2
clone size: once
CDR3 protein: ASSIWPYEQY

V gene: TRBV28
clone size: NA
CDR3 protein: ASSYTGTGQETQY

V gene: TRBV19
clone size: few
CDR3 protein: ASSIRSFGTGANVLT

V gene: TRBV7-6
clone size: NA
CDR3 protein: ASSLGAQPGEKLF

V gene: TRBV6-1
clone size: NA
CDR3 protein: ASSHGTAFHEQY

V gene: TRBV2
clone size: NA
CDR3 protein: ASSDLMTDLRKDSNQPQH

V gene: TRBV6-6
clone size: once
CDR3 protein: ASSSPSQGTGELF

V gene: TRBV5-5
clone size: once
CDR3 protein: ASSLLGAGYYEQY

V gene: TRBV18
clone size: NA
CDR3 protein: ASSPYRAGSGANVLT

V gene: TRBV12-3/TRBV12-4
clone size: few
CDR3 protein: ASSWSENTEAF

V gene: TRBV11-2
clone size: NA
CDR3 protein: ASSSWDRGGTDTQY

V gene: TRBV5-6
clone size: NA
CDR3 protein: ASSSRTGLGQETQY

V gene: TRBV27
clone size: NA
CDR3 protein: ASSPEQGMNNSPLH

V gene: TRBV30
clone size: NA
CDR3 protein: AWSVPQGDSPLH

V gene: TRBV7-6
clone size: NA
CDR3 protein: ASSPRSGAGETQY

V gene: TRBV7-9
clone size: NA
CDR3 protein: ASSRHSNTGELF

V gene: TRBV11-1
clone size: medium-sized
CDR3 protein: ASSLVQGPEAF

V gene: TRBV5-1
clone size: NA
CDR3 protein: ASSPGVMGNQPQH

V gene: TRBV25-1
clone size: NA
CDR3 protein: ASSDWVGGRTEAF

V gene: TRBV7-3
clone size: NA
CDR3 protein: ASSPYAGQGAEAF

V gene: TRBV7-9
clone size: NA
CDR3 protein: ASRRSGQGAYEQY

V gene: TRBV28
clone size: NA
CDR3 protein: ASSRTGPTGELF

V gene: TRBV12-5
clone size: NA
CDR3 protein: ASGLVGSRYEQY

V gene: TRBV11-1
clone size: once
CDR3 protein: ASTPGYGELF

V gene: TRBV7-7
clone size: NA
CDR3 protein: ASSLARGTEAF

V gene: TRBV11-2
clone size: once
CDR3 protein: ASSLAAGANEQF

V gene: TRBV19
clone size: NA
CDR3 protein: ASIAGRGPNTEAF

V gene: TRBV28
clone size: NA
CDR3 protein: ASSPVGPNYGYT

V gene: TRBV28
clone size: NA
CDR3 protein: ASSLDRVIQPQH

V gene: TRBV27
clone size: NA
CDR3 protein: ASTLRPTGGYGYT

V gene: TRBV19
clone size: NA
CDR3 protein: ASSTALGTAGNTIY

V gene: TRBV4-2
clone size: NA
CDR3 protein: ASTPGQGANEKLF

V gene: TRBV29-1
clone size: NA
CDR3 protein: SVFGTSVETQY

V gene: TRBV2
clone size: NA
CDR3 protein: ASSEGSGKETQY

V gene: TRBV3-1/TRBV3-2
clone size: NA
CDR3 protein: ASSLRVPSDTQY

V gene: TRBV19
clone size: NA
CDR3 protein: ASSRWHEQF

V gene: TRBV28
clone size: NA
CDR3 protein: ASSSSGSRRDTQY

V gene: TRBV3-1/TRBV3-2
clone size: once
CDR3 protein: ASSLGQVHEQY

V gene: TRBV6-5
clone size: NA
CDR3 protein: ASSYSGTSGDEQF

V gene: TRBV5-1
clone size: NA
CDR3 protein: ASSLLGSSHEQF